The 2 T cell receptor beta chains in this list originate from one sample, sequenced in a study of control samples from healthy donors and cancer patients. Assay: immunoSEQ multiplex PCR; the TCRdb copy retains only in-frame clones and omits some. The sample has around 58,000 clones; about 96% are singletons. Sequencing was performed on blood. These receptors originate from a woman aged 18-29 years in good health.

V usage is TRBV27 and J usage is TRBJ2-7, with D uncertain. The CDR3 extends over 16 amino acids. Trimming cost V 6 bases and J 2 bases, with 20 bases left between them. The germline V gene encodes CDR1 MNHEY and CDR2 SMNVEV (reference sequence). The CDR3 reads CASRTRGASHTYEQYF. The CDR3 DNA is TGTGCCAGCAGAACCCGCGGCGCAAGCCACACCTACGAGCAGTACTTC.

CDR3 sequence: CASSKWTGVNTEAFF. The CDR3, as DNA: TGTGCCAGCAGCAAGTGGACAGGAGTGAACACTGAAGCTTTCTTT. The chain uses TRBV21-1 and TRBJ1-1; the tabulated D call, TRBD1, remains unverified against the DNA. TRBV21-1 is reported as a pseudogene. This CDR3 spans 15 amino acids.